This TCR beta chain derives from a study of OX40 agonist ivuxolimab in advanced cancers. Across the study: Checkpoint inhibitors had been given previously to under 50% of patients. Three patients got partial responses; one had hepatocellular carcinoma and two had cutaneous melanoma.

TCRdb's table, derived via immunoSEQ multiplex PCR, lists solely in-frame clones and lacks some. The profile shows about 72,000 clones, around 92% of them singletons. This CDR3 region has 15 residues. Trimming stripped 5 bases from V and 2 bases from J, with 14 bases between. Germline V lookup: CDR1 SGHKS, CDR2 YYEKEE (reference sequence). The sample here was CD4+ or CD8+ T cells sorted from blood, taken in a trial of the OX40 agonist ivuxolimab. This receptor was obtained from an adult with an advanced solid tumor such as melanoma, head and neck, liver or kidney cancer. This chain uses TRBV5-5 with TRBJ1-3, with TRBD1 as a possible D gene (6 bases). The CDR3: CASRSAGATGNTIYF. The CDR3 DNA reads as TGTGCCAGCAGGAGTGCGGGGGCAACTGGAAACACCATATATTTT.